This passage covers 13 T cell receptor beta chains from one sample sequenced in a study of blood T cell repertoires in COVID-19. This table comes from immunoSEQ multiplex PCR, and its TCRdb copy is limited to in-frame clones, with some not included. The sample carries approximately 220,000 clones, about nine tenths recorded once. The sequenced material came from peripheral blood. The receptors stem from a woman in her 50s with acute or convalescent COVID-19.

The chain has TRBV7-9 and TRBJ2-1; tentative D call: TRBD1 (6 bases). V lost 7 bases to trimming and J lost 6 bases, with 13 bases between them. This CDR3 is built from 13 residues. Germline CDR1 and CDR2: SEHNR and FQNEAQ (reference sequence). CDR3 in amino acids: CASNPQGINEQFF. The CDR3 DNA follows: TGTGCCAGCAACCCACAGGGAATCAATGAGCAGTTCTTC.

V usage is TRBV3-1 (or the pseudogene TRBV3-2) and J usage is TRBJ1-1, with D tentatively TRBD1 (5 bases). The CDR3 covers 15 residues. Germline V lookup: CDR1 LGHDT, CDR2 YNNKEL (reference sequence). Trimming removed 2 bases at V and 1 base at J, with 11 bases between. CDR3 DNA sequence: TGTGCCAGCAGCCAATGGGGGGGGTGGAACACTGAAGCTTTCTTT. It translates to CASSQWGGWNTEAFF.

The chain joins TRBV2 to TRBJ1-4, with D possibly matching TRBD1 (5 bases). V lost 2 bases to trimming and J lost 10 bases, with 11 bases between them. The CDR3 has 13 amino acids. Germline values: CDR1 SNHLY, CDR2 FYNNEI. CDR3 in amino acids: CASSETGIGKLFF. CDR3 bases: TGTGCCAGCAGTGAAACAGGTATAGGAAAACTGTTTTTT.

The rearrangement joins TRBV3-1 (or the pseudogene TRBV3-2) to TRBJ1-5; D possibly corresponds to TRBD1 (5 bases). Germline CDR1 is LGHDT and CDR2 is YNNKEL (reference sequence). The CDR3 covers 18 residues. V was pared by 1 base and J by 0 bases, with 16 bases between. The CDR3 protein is CASSQAPIDSYSNQPQHF. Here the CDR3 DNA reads TGTGCCAGCAGCCAAGCCCCCATCGACAGCTATAGCAATCAGCCCCAGCATTTT.

CDR3 protein: CASNSGWRNYGYTF. DNA of the CDR3: TGTGCCAGCAACTCCGGTTGGAGGAACTATGGCTACACCTTC. V gene TRBV6-5 combines with J gene TRBJ1-2; D is ambiguous. CDR3 size: 14 residues. CDR1 is MNHEY, CDR2 SVGAGI, per germline. V was clipped by 7 bases and J by 2 bases, with 14 bases between them.

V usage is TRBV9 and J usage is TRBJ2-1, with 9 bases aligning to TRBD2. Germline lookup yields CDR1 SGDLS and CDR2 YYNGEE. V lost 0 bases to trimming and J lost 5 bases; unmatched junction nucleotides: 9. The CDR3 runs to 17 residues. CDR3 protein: CASSVASRGGQHNEQFF. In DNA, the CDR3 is TGTGCCAGCAGCGTAGCGTCGCGGGGGGGCCAACACAATGAGCAGTTCTTC.

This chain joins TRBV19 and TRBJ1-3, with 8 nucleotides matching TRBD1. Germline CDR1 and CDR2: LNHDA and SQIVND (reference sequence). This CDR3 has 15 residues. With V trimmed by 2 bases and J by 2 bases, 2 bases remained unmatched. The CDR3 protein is CASSITGGTGNTIYF. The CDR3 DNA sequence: TGTGCCAGTAGTATAACAGGGGGGACTGGAAACACCATATATTTT. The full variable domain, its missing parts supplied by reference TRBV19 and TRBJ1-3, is DGGITQSPKYLFRKEGQNVTLSCEQNLNHDAMYWYRQDPGQGLRLIYYSQIVNDFQKGDIAEGYSVSREKKESFPLTVTSAQKNPTAFYLCASSITGGTGNTIYFGEGSWLTVV.

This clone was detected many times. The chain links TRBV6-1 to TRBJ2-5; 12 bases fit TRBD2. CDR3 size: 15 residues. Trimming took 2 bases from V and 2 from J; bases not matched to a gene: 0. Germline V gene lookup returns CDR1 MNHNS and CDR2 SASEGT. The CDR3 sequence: CASSELAGGQETQYF. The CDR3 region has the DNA TGTGCCAGCAGTGAACTAGCGGGGGGGCAAGAGACCCAGTACTTC.

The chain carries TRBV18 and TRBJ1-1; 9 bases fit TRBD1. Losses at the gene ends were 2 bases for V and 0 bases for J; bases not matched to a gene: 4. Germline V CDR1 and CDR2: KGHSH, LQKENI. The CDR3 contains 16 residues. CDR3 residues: CASSPYRGLLNTEAFF. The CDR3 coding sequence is TGTGCCAGCTCACCATACAGGGGGCTCCTGAACACTGAAGCTTTCTTT.

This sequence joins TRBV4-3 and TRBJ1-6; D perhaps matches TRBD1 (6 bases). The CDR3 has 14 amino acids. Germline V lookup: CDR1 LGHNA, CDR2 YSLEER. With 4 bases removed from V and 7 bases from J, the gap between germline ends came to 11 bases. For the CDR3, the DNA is TGCGCCAGCAGCCCGGGACATGGGAATTCACCCCTCCACTTT. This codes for CASSPGHGNSPLHF.

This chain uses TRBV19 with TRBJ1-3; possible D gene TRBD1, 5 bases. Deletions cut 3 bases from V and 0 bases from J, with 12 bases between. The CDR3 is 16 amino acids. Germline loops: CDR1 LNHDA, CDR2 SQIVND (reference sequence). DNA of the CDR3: TGTGCCAGTAGTATCTCTTCGGGGGTCTCTGGAAACACCATATATTTT. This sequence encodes CASSISSGVSGNTIYF.

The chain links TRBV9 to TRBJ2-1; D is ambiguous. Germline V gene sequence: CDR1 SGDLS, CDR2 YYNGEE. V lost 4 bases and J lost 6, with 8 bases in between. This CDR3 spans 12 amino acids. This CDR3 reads CASSPIGNEQFF. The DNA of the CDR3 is TGTGCCAGCAGCCCCATCGGCAATGAGCAGTTCTTC. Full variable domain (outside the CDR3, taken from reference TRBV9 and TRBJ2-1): DSGVTQTPKHLITATGQRVTLRCSPRSGDLSVYWYQQSLDQGLQFLIQYYNGEERAKGNILERFSAQQFPDLHSELNLSSLELGDSALYFCASSPIGNEQFFGPGTRLTVL.

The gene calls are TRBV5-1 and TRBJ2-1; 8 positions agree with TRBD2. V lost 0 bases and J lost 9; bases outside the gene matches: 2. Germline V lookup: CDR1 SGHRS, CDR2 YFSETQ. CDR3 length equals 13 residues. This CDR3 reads CASSLAGRAEQFF. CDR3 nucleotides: TGCGCCAGCAGCTTGGCCGGGAGGGCTGAGCAGTTCTTC. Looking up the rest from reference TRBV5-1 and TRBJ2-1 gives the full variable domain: KAGVTQTPRYLIKTRGQQVTLSCSPISGHRSVSWYQQTPGQGLQFLFEYFSETQRNKGNFPGRFSGRQFSNSRSEMNVSTLELGDSALYLCASSLAGRAEQFFGPGTRLTVL.